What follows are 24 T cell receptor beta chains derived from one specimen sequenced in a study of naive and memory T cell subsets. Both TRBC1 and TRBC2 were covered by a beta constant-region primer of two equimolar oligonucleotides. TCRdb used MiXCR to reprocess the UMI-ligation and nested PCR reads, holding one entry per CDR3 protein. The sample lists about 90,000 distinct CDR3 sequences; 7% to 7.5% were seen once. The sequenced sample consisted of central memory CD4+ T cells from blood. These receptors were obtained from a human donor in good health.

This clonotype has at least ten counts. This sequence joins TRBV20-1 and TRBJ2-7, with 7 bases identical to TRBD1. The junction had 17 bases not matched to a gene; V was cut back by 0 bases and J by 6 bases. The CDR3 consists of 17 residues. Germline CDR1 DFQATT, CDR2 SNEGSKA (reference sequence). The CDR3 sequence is CSARDFAAGTEPSEQYF. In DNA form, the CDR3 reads TGCAGTGCTAGAGATTTTGCCGCCGGGACAGAACCTTCCGAGCAGTACTTC.

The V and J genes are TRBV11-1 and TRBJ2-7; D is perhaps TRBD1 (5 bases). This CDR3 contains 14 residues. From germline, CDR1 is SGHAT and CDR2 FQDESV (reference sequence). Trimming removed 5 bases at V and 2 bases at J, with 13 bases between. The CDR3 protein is CASSQTGGTYEQYF. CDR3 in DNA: TGTGCCAGCAGCCAAACAGGTGGGACCTACGAGCAGTACTTC.

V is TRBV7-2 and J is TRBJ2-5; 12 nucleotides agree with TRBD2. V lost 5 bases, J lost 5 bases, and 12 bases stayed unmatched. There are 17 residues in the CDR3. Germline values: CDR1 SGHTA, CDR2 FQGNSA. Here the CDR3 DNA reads TGTGCCAGCAGCCCCGCTAGCGGGGGGGCGAATTTGGAGACCCAGTACTTC. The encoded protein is CASSPASGGANLETQYF.

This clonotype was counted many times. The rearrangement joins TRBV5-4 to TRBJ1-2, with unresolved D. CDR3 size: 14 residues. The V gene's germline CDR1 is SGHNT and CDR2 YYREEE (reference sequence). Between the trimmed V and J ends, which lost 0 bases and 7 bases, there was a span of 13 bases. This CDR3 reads CASSLEPVYRGYTF. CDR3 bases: TGTGCCAGCAGCTTGGAACCCGTCTATCGTGGCTACACCTTC.

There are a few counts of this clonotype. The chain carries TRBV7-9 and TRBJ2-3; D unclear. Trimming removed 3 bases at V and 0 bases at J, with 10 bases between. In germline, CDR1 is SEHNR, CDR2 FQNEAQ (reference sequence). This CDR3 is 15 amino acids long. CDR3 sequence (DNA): TGTGCCAGCAGCTTCTATTCGAGTAGCACAGATACGCAGTATTTT. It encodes CASSFYSSSTDTQYF.

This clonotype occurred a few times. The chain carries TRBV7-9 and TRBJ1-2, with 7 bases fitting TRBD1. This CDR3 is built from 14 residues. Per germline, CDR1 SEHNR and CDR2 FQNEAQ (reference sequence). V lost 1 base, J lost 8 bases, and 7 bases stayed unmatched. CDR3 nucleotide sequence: TGTGCCAGCAGCTTAGGACAGGGAGGGCAAGGCTACACCTTC. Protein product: CASSLGQGGQGYTF.

The CDR3: CASTLIGGPGYTF. The CDR3 DNA is TGTGCCAGCACCTTGATAGGGGGCCCTGGCTACACCTTC. V gene TRBV12-3 or TRBV12-4 combines with J gene TRBJ1-2, with 7 bases that match TRBD1. CDR3 length equals 13 residues. Trimming removed 7 bases from V and 7 bases from J; junction bases left unmatched: 9.

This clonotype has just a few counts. Here the CDR3 reads CSAGTGDQPQHF. The DNA for the CDR3 is TGCAGTGCGGGGACAGGGGATCAGCCCCAGCATTTT. This chain links TRBV20-1 with TRBJ1-5; 10 nucleotides match TRBD1. V dropped 6 bases and J dropped 5; count of bases not matched to a gene: 1. Germline V CDR1 and CDR2: DFQATT, SNEGSKA (reference sequence). The CDR3 spans 12 residues.

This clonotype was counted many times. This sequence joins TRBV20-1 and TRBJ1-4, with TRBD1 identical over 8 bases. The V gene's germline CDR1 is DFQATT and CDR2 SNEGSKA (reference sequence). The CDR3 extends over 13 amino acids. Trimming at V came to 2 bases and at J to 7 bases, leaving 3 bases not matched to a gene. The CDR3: CSARQGAGEKLFF. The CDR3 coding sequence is TGCAGTGCTAGACAGGGGGCTGGTGAAAAACTGTTTTTT.

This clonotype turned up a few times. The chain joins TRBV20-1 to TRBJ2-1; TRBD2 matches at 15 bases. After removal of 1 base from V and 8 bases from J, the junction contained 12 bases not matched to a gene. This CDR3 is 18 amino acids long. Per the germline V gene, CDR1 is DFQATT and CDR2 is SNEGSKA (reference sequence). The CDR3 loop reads CSARGGLAGGPLGDEQFF. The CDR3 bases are TGCAGTGCTAGAGGCGGACTAGCGGGAGGGCCGCTTGGCGATGAGCAGTTCTTC.

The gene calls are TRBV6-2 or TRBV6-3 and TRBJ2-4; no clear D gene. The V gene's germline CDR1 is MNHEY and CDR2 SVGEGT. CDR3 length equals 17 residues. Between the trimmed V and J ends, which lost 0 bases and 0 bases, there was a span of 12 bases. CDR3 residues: CASSYSRSGVAKNIQYF. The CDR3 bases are TGTGCCAGCAGTTACTCAAGGTCTGGAGTAGCCAAAAACATTCAGTACTTC.

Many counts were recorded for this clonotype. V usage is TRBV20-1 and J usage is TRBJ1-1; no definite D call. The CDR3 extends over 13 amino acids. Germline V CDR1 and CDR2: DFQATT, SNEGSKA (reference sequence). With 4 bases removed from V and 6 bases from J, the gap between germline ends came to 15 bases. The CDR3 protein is CSAKGGSGSEAFF. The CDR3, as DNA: TGCAGTGCTAAGGGTGGGTCAGGTTCTGAAGCTTTCTTT.

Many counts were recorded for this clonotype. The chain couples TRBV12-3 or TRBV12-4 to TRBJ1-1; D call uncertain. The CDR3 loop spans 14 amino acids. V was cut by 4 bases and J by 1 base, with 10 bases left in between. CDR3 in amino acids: CASSYISGNTEAFF. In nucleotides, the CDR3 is TGTGCCAGCAGTTATATATCGGGGAACACTGAAGCTTTCTTT.

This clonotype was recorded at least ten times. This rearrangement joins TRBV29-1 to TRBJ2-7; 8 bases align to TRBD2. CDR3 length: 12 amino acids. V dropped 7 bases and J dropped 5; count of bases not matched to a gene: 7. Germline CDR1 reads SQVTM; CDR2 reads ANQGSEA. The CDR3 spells CSATGLADEQYF. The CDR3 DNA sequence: TGCAGCGCCACCGGACTAGCCGACGAGCAGTACTTC.

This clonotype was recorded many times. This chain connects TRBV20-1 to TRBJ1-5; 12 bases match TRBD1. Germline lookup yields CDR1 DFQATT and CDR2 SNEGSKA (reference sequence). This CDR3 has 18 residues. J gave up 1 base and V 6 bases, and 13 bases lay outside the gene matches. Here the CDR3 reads CSASTGTGGRSSNQPQHF. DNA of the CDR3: TGCAGTGCATCGACCGGGACAGGGGGCAGATCGAGCAATCAGCCCCAGCATTTT.

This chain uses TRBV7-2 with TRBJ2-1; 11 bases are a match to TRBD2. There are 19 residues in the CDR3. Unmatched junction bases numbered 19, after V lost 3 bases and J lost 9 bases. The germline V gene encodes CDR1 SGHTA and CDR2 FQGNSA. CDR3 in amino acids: CASSLRISPGLADYGEQFF. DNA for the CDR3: TGTGCCAGCAGCTTGAGGATTTCTCCGGGACTAGCGGACTACGGTGAGCAGTTCTTC.

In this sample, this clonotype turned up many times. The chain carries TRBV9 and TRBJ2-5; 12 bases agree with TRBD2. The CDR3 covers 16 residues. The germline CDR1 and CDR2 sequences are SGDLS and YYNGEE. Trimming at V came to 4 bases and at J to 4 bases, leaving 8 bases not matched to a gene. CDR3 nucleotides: TGTGCCAGCAGCCCCGGAGGACTAGCGGGGTTAGAGACCCAGTACTTC. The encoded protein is CASSPGGLAGLETQYF.

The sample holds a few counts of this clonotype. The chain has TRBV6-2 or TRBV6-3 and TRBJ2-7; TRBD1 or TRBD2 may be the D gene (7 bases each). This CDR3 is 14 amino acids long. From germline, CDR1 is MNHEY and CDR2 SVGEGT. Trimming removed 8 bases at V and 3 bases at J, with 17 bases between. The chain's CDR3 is CASGRDSHVYEQYF. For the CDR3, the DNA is TGTGCCAGCGGGAGGGACAGCCACGTCTACGAGCAGTACTTC.

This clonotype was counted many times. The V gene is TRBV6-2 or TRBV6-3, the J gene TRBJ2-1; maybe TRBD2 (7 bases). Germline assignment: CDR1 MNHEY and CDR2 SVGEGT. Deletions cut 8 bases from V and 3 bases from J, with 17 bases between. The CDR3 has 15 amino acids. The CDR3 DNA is TGTGCCAGCCTTAAGGGGGGGAGCGGCTACAATGAGCAGTTCTTC. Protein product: CASLKGGSGYNEQFF.

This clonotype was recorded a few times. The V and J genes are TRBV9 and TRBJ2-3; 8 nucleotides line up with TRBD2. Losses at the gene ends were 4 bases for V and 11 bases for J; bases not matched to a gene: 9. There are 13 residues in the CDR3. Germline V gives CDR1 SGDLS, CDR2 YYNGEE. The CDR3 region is CASSPHPGLGQYF. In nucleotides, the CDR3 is TGTGCCAGCAGCCCTCATCCGGGACTAGGGCAGTATTTT.

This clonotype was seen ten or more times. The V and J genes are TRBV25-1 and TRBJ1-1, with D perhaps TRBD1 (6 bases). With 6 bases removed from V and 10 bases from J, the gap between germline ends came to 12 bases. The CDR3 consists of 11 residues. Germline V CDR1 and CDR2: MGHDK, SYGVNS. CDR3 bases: TGTGCCAGCAGGGCACAGGGACCAGCTTTCTTT. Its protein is CASRAQGPAFF. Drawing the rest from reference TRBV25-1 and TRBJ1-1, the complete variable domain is EADIYQTPRYLVIGTGKKITLECSQTMGHDKMYWYQQDPGMELHLIHYSYGVNSTEKGDLSSESTVSRIRTEHFPLTLESARPSHTSQYLCASRAQGPAFFGQGTRLTVV.

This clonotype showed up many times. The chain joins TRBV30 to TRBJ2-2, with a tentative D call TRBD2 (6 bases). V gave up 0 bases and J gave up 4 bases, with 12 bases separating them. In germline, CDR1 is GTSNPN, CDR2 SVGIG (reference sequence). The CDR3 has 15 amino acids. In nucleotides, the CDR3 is TGTGCCTGGAGTGTATCCGGGGGTCGCACCGGGGAGCTGTTTTTT. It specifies CAWSVSGGRTGELFF.

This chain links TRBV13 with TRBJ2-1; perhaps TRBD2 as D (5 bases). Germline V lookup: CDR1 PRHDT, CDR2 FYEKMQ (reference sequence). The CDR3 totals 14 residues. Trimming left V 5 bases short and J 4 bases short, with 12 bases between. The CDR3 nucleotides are TGTGCCAGCAGCCCAACGGCGGGTTACAATGAGCAGTTCTTC. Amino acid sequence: CASSPTAGYNEQFF. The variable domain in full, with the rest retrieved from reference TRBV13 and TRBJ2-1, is AAGVIQSPRHLIKEKRETATLKCYPIPRHDTVYWYQQGPGQDPQFLISFYEKMQSDKGSIPDRFSAQQFSDYHSELNMSSLELGDSALYFCASSPTAGYNEQFFGPGTRLTVL.

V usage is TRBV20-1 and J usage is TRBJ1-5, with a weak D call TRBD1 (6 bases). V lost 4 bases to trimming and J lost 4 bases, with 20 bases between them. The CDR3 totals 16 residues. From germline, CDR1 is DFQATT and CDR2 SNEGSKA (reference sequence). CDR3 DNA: TGCAGTGCTAAACCACCCCGCGGGACATCTAATCAGCCCCAGCATTTT. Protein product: CSAKPPRGTSNQPQHF.